This T cell receptor (beta chain) appears in the sequencing data of a study of blood T cell repertoires in COVID-19. Study details: Material from acute and convalescent COVID-19 was sourced from the United States, Italy and Spain. PBMCs, B-cell-depleted T cells, or T cells provided the cDNA or gDNA that made up the material.

In the original analysis: Counts of nucleated cells, estimated from reference gene primer amplification, were obtained. Here immunoSEQ multiplex PCR was the method, and the copy in TCRdb shows in-frame clones only, minus some. Clonal size and the V and J genes are those of that table, whereas D and trimming came from the DNA. The table has a few hundred thousand clones, 75% to 90% seen once. Unmatched junction bases numbered 4, after V lost 6 bases and J lost 5 bases. The CDR3 spans 15 residues. The germline V gene has CDR1 LNHDA and CDR2 SQIVND (reference sequence). Sequencing was performed on peripheral blood. The source is a man younger than 45 with acute or convalescent COVID-19. The chain uses TRBV19 and TRBJ2-1; 13 positions agree with TRBD2. The CDR3 DNA reads as TGTGCCAGTAGCAGGACTAGCGGGAGCCACAATGAGCAGTTCTTC. It specifies CASSRTSGSHNEQFF.